This T cell receptor beta chain was captured by sequencing in a study of T-cell reconstitution after alpha-beta-depleted transplantation in children. The CDR3 totals 15 residues. V lost 0 bases and J 3 bases, leaving 13 bases between the germline ends. Germline-derived CDR1 and CDR2 are SGHRS and YFSETQ. Unique molecular identifiers were incorporated during preparation of the TCRbeta library. MiXCR was run by TCRdb on the PCR reads, yielding one entry per CDR3 protein. The table lists 700,000 to 850,000 distinct CDR3 sequences, roughly 16% of them singletons. The rearrangement uses TRBV5-1 and TRBJ2-7; D perhaps matches TRBD2 (6 bases). This TCR was recovered from a male patient aged 5 to 17 who had a stem cell transplant for acute lymphoblastic leukemia, so the T cells may come from the graft donor. The material sequenced was PBMCs, mostly from graft donor cells, taken 360 days after TCRalphabeta/CD19-depleted stem cell transplant. The CDR3 DNA reads TGCGCCAGCAGCTTGGTAGGTAGCGGTCTCTACGAGCAGTACTTC. This encodes CASSLVGSGLYEQYF.